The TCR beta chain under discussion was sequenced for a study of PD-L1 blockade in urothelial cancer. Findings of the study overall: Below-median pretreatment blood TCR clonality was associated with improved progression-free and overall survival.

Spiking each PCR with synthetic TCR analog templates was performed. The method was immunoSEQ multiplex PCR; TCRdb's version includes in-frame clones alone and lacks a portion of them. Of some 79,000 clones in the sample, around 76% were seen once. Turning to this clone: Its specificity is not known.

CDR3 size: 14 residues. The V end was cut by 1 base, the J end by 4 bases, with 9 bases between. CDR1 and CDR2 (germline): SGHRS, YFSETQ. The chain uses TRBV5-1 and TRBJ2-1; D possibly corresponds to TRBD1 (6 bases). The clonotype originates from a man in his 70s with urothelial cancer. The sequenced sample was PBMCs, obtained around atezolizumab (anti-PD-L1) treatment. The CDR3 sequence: CASSLRQAYNEQFF. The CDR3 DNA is TGCGCCAGCAGCTTGAGACAGGCATACAATGAGCAGTTCTTC.